Following are 13 T cell receptor beta chains from one sample sequenced in a study of beta chain features in type 1 diabetes. Findings and limits, study-wide: Shortening that was moderate but significant affected the TCRB CDR3s of Type 1 diabetes patients in all four CD4+ subsets.

All of the isolated RNA was reverse transcribed, so expressed TCRB transcripts were sequenced. Using immunoSEQ multiplex PCR, the repertoire was profiled, and TCRdb retains in-frame clones only, with some absent. The table lists about 710,000 clones, roughly an eighth of them singletons. The antigens for these receptors are not known. The sequenced material came from naive CD4+ T cells from blood. These TCRs come from a young man with type 1 diabetes.

This clone was observed a few times. The chain uses TRBV28 and TRBJ1-5; possible D gene TRBD1, 5 bases. V was shortened by 8 bases and J by 2 bases, with 16 bases between the two germline ends. This CDR3 contains 15 residues. Germline V gene lookup returns CDR1 MDHEN and CDR2 SYDVKM. Here the CDR3 DNA reads TGTGCCAGCGGCGTTGGAGGGGTCCGCAATCAGCCCCAGCATTTT. This translates into CASGVGGVRNQPQHF.

The V call is TRBV30, the J call TRBJ2-1, with 9 positions matching TRBD1. The CDR3 runs to 16 residues. Trimming at V came to 3 bases and at J to 7 bases, leaving 13 bases not matched to a gene. Per germline, CDR1 GTSNPN and CDR2 SVGIG (reference sequence). The DNA for the CDR3 is TGTGCCTGGAGGCCGAACGACAGGGGGATAGGAAATGAGCAGTTCTTC. This encodes CAWRPNDRGIGNEQFF.

This clone was seen ten or more times. The J gene is TRBJ2-3, the V gene TRBV10-3; no reliable D call. This CDR3 is built from 11 residues. The germline V gene has CDR1 ENHRY and CDR2 SYGVKD. Trimming took 9 bases from V and 4 from J, leaving 8 bases between them. CDR3 sequence: CAIRSPDTQYF. CDR3 nucleotide sequence: TGTGCCATTCGGTCGCCAGATACGCAGTATTTT.

The table lists this clone with a few counts. This chain links TRBV29-1 with TRBJ2-7; TRBD2 agrees at 9 bases. Germline V gene data show CDR1 as SQVTM and CDR2 as ANQGSEA. J gave up 7 bases and V 4 bases, and 14 bases lay outside the gene matches. CDR3 length equals 15 residues. CDR3 DNA sequence: TGCAGCGTTGTCTGGCGGGAGGGCCTAATGAATGAGCAGTACTTC. Translated, it gives CSVVWREGLMNEQYF.

This clone came up a few times. CDR3 region: CASVQGSANEKLFF. DNA of the CDR3: TGTGCCAGTGTCCAGGGCTCGGCTAATGAAAAACTGTTTTTT. The V call is TRBV19, the J call TRBJ1-4; TRBD1 might be the D (5 bases). CDR1 and CDR2 from the germline V gene are LNHDA and SQIVND (reference sequence). The CDR3 extends over 14 amino acids. With 8 bases removed from V and 3 bases from J, the gap between germline ends came to 13 bases.

This clone came up a few times. The rearrangement joins TRBV5-1 to TRBJ2-7, with 7 bases that match TRBD1. Germline V lookup: CDR1 SGHRS, CDR2 YFSETQ. The CDR3 has 14 residues. The ends lost 6 bases at V and 3 bases at J; junction bases unmatched: 9. The CDR3 sequence is CASIPDRANYEQYF. Written as DNA, the CDR3 is TGCGCCAGCATTCCAGACAGGGCTAACTACGAGCAGTACTTC.

This clone was found a few times. The V call is TRBV7-9, the J call TRBJ2-1, with 15 bases that match TRBD2. The junction had 3 bases not matched to a gene; V was cut back by 5 bases and J by 4 bases. CDR1 and CDR2 (germline): SEHNR, FQNEAQ (reference sequence). This CDR3 has 16 residues. CDR3 bases: TGTGCCAGCAGCGCCGGGACTAGCGGGGGGTACAATGAGCAGTTCTTC. Amino acids: CASSAGTSGGYNEQFF.

This clone was counted a few times. The chain combines TRBV21-1 with TRBJ2-4; the D call of TRBD2 is as the table states it, not checked on the DNA. TRBV21-1 is described as a pseudogene. The CDR3 is 16 residues long. The CDR3 here is CASSERLAGRVNIQYF. The CDR3 DNA is TGTGCCAGCAGCGAGAGACTAGCGGGACGGGTAAACATTCAGTACTTC.

This sequence joins TRBV5-4 and TRBJ2-1; 7 bases agree with TRBD2. V shed 4 bases and J 6 bases; nucleotides not matched to a gene: 13. CDR3 size: 16 residues. Germline V gene sequence: CDR1 SGHNT, CDR2 YYREEE (reference sequence). The CDR3 loop is CASSQTWAGVGNEQFF. CDR3 coding DNA: TGTGCCAGCAGCCAAACGTGGGCGGGAGTAGGCAATGAGCAGTTCTTC.

In its sample, this clone was seen a few times. The rearrangement joins TRBV19 to TRBJ1-1, with D uncertain. CDR3 length equals 14 residues. Per germline, CDR1 LNHDA and CDR2 SQIVND (reference sequence). V lost 8 bases to trimming and J lost 0 bases, with 13 bases between them. CDR3 nucleotide sequence: TGTGCCAGTGCGGCAACTTCAATGAACACTGAAGCTTTCTTT. Translated, it gives CASAATSMNTEAFF.

This clone has just a few counts. V and J are TRBV29-1 and TRBJ2-2, with 10 nucleotides matching TRBD1. CDR3 size: 15 residues. The ends lost 3 bases at V and 7 bases at J; junction bases unmatched: 8. Germline CDR1 SQVTM, CDR2 ANQGSEA. The CDR3 sequence is CSVDRGTGDSGELFF. The CDR3 DNA follows: TGCAGCGTTGATCGTGGGACAGGGGATAGCGGGGAGCTGTTTTTT.

This clone was seen a few times. V gene TRBV29-1 combines with J gene TRBJ1-2; the match to TRBD1 covers 7 bases. Germline assignment: CDR1 SQVTM and CDR2 ANQGSEA. V gave up 4 bases and J gave up 8 bases; unmatched junction bases: 4. The CDR3 is 11 residues long. The CDR3 DNA reads as TGCAGCGTTGGAGGGGGCACCGGCTACACCTTC. This codes for CSVGGGTGYTF. Supplemented by reference TRBV29-1 and TRBJ1-2, the full variable domain reads SAVISQKPSRDICQRGTSLTIQCQVDSQVTMMFWYRQQPGQSLTLIATANQGSEATYESGFVIDKFPISRPNLTFSTLTVSNMSPEDSSIYLCSVGGGTGYTFGSGTRLTVV.

This clone was detected only a few times. This chain uses TRBV4-2 with TRBJ1-1; unclear D gene. This CDR3 is 14 amino acids long. V was pared by 1 base and J by 4 bases, with 10 bases between. Germline V gene sequence: CDR1 LGHNA, CDR2 YNFKEQ. The CDR3 region is CASSQVTRGTEAFF. DNA of the CDR3: TGTGCCAGCAGCCAAGTAACCCGAGGCACTGAAGCTTTCTTT.